One sample yielded the 6 T cell receptor beta chains listed below, sequenced in a study of CD4 T cells in relation to SARS-CoV-2 and coronaviruses. Before the COVID-19 pandemic, during about 2010-2018, CD4+ T cells were taken from unexposed donors. Isolation of CD4+ T cells took place after about eleven days in culture. For these TCRs, the target antigens are not known. Profiled with immunoSEQ multiplex PCR; TCRdb holds only in-frame clones, not every one. The sample includes more than 15,000 clones, roughly 77% of them seen just once. Input material: CD4+ T cells from PBMCs, cultured in vitro. Receptor source: a human donor in good health.

This clone was observed a handful of times. The chain couples TRBV19 to TRBJ1-5; tentative D call: TRBD1 (5 bases). The CDR3 contains 15 residues. Germline V lookup: CDR1 LNHDA, CDR2 SQIVND (reference sequence). V gave up 5 bases and J gave up 1 base, with 12 bases separating them. DNA of the CDR3: TGTGCCAGTAGTTCTGGGGGACCGAGCAATCAGCCCCAGCATTTT. Its translation is CASSSGGPSNQPQHF.

The rearrangement links TRBV7-2 to TRBJ1-4; the D gene is possibly TRBD1 (5 bases). The CDR3 runs to 14 residues. Germline CDR1 is SGHTA and CDR2 is FQGNSA. V gave up 1 base and J gave up 8 bases, with 11 bases separating them. CDR3 protein: CASSLGSGFEKLFF. DNA for the CDR3: TGTGCCAGCAGCTTAGGTTCAGGGTTCGAAAAACTGTTTTTT.

J is TRBJ1-1 and V is TRBV19; unclear D gene. Germline V CDR1 and CDR2: LNHDA, SQIVND (reference sequence). Trimming left V 7 bases short and J 2 bases short, with 14 bases between. The CDR3 has 14 amino acids. Here the CDR3 reads CASKSSADNTEAFF. As DNA, the CDR3 is TGTGCCAGTAAGTCATCGGCGGATAACACTGAAGCTTTCTTT.

The chain carries TRBV7-7 and TRBJ2-2; D is unresolved. Trimming removed 2 bases at V and 4 bases at J, with 5 bases between. Germline V lookup: CDR1 SSHAT, CDR2 FNYEAQ (reference sequence). The CDR3 length is 13 residues. CDR3 amino acids: CASSLHVTGELFF. CDR3 nucleotides: TGTGCCAGCAGCTTACATGTCACCGGGGAGCTGTTTTTT.

This clone was seen a handful of times. The rearrangement links TRBV2 to TRBJ1-3; D possibly corresponds to TRBD1 (5 bases). Germline assignment: CDR1 SNHLY and CDR2 FYNNEI. V lost 4 bases and J 0 bases, leaving 16 bases between the germline ends. The CDR3 contains 17 residues. This chain's CDR3 is CASSVVGAKISGNTIYF. The CDR3 region has the DNA TGTGCCAGCAGTGTGGTAGGGGCAAAAATCTCTGGAAACACCATATATTTT.

V usage is TRBV4-1 and J usage is TRBJ2-5; 9 bases are a match to TRBD2. V shed 1 base, J shed 3 bases, and the junction held 6 bases outside the gene matches. Germline V gene sequence: CDR1 MGHRA, CDR2 YSYEKL. The CDR3 loop spans 16 amino acids. CDR3 sequence reads: CASSQGIAGAEETQYF. Here the CDR3 DNA reads TGCGCCAGCAGCCAAGGAATAGCGGGGGCCGAAGAGACCCAGTACTTC.